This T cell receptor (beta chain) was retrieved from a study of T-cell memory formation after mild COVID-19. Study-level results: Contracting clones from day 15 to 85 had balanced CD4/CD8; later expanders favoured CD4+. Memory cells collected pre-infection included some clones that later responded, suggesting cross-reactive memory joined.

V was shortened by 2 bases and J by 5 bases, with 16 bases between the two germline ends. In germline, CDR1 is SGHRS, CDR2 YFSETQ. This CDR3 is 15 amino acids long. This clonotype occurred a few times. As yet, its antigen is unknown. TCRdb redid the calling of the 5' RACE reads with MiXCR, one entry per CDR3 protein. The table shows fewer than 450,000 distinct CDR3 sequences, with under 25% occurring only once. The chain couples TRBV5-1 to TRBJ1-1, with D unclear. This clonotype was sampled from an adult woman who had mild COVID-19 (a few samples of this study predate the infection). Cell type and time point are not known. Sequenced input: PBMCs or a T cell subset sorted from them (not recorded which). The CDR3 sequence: CASSLEGAAVTEAFF. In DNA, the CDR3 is TGCGCCAGCAGCTTAGAAGGAGCGGCGGTGACTGAAGCTTTCTTT. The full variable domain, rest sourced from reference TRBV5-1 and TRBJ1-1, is KAGVTQTPRYLIKTRGQQVTLSCSPISGHRSVSWYQQTPGQGLQFLFEYFSETQRNKGNFPGRFSGRQFSNSRSEMNVSTLELGDSALYLCASSLEGAAVTEAFFGQGTRLTVV.